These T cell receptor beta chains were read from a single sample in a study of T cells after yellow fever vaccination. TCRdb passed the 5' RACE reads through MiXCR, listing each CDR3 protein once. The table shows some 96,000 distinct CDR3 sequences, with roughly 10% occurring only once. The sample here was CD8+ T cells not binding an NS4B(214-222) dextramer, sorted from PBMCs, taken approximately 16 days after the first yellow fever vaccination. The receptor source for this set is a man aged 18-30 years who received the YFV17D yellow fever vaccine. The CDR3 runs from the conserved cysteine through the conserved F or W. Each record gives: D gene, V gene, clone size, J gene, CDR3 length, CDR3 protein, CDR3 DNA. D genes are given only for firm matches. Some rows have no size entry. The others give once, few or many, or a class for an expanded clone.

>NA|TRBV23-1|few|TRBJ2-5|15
CASSHSRQWKETQYF
TGCGCCAGCAGTCACTCGCGTCAGTGGAAAGAGACCCAGTACTTC
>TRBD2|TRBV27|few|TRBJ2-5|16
CASSFLAGGNQETQYF
TGTGCCAGCAGTTTCCTAGCGGGGGGAAACCAAGAGACCCAGTACTTC
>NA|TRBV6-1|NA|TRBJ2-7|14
CASLITGTKFEQYF
TGTGCCAGCCTAATCACAGGGACTAAATTCGAGCAGTACTTC
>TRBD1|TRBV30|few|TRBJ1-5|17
CAWSRGTGGYSNQPQHF
TGTGCCTGGAGCCGCGGGACAGGGGGATATAGCAATCAGCCCCAGCATTTT
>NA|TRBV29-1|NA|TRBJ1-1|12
CSVKTGVPEAFF
TGCAGCGTAAAAACTGGGGTCCCTGAAGCTTTCTTT
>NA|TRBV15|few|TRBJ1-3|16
CATSKDSTFSGNTIYF
TGTGCCACCAGCAAGGACAGCACCTTCTCTGGAAACACCATATATTTT
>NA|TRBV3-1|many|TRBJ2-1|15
CASSPSMGIYNEQFF
TGTGCCAGCAGCCCCTCTATGGGGATCTACAATGAGCAGTTCTTC
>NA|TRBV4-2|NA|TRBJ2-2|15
CASSQEGENTGELFF
TGTGCCAGCAGCCAGGAGGGGGAGAACACCGGGGAGCTGTTTTTT
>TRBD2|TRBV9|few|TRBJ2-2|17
CASSVDAGGRNTGELFF
TGTGCCAGCAGCGTAGATGCGGGGGGCCGGAACACCGGGGAGCTGTTTTTT
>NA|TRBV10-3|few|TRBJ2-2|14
CAISADKNTGELFF
TGTGCCATCAGTGCAGACAAGAACACCGGGGAGCTGTTTTTT
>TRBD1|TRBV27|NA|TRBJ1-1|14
CASRKQGTNRLAFF
TGTGCCAGCAGAAAACAGGGGACAAACCGTTTGGCTTTCTTT
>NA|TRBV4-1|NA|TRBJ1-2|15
CASSIRGEDNYGYTF
TGCGCCAGCAGCATCAGGGGTGAAGACAACTATGGCTACACCTTC
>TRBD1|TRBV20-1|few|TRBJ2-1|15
CSASARNRGSNEQFF
TGCAGTGCTAGTGCTAGAAACAGGGGAAGTAATGAGCAGTTCTTC
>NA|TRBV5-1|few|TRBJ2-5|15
CASSFPRVRRETQYF
TGCGCCAGCAGCTTTCCCAGGGTTCGAAGAGAGACCCAGTACTTC
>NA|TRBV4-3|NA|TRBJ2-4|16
CASSRYRGTGPNIQYF
TGCGCCAGCAGCCGCTACCGAGGGACGGGGCCCAACATTCAGTACTTC
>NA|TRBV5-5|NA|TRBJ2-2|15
CASSLWGSSTGELFF
TGTGCCAGCAGCTTGTGGGGGTCCAGCACCGGGGAGCTGTTTTTT
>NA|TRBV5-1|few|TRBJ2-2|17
CASSPTQGGWNTGELFF
TGCGCCAGCAGCCCCACCCAGGGGGGATGGAACACCGGGGAGCTGTTTTTT
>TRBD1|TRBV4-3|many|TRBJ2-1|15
CASSPGTASYNEQFF
TGCGCCAGCAGCCCAGGGACAGCCTCCTACAATGAGCAGTTCTTC
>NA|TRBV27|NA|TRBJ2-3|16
CASSFALRGNTDTQYF
TGTGCCAGCAGTTTTGCTCTTCGCGGAAACACAGATACGCAGTATTTT
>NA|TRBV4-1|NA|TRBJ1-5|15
CASSQGGGGNQPQHF
TGCGCCAGCAGCCAAGGGGGAGGGGGCAATCAGCCCCAGCATTTT
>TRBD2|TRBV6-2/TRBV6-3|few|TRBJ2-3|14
CASIGTSGANTQYF
TGTGCCAGCATAGGGACTAGCGGGGCTAATACGCAGTATTTT
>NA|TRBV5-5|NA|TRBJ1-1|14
CASSLLGPGTEAFF
TGTGCCAGCAGCTTGCTGGGGCCGGGCACTGAAGCTTTCTTT
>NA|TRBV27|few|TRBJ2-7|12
CASGDNSYEQYF
TGTGCCAGCGGTGACAACTCCTACGAGCAGTACTTC
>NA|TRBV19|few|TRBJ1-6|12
CASRRKDSPLHF
TGTGCCAGTAGGCGTAAGGATTCACCCCTCCACTTT
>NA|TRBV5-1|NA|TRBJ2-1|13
CASRSSTYNEQFF
TGCGCCAGCAGATCATCGACCTACAATGAGCAGTTCTTC
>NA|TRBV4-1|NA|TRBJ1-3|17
CASSQVVTRHSGNTIYF
TGCGCCAGCAGCCAAGTTGTTACCAGGCACTCTGGAAACACCATATATTTT
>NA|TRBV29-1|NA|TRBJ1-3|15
CSAAGVVLSGNTIYF
TGCAGCGCCGCGGGGGTGGTACTCTCTGGAAACACCATATATTTT
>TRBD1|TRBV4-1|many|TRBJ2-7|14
CASSQVRTGSEQYF
TGCGCCAGCAGCCAAGTACGGACAGGGAGCGAGCAGTACTTC
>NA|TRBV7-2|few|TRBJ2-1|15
CASSSDQSSYNEQFF
TGTGCCAGCAGCTCAGACCAGAGCTCCTACAATGAGCAGTTCTTC
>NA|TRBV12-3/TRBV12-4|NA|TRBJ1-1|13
CASSLFGATEAFF
TGTGCCAGCAGTTTATTCGGGGCCACTGAAGCTTTCTTT
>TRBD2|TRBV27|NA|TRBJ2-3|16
CASSYGGGQARDTQYF
TGTGCCAGCAGTTACGGGGGGGGCCAAGCTAGGGATACGCAGTATTTT
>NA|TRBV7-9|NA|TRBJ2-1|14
CASSSTGQYNEQFF
TGTGCCAGCAGCTCAACAGGACAGTACAATGAGCAGTTCTTC
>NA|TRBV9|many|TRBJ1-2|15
CASSVAESANYGYTF
TGTGCCAGCAGCGTAGCTGAGAGCGCTAACTATGGCTACACCTTC
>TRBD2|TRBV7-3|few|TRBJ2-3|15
CASSSSGRSTDTQYF
TGTGCCAGCAGCTCTAGCGGGCGAAGCACAGATACGCAGTATTTT
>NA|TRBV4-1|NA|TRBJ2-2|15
CASSHRGANAGELFF
TGCGCCAGCAGCCACAGGGGCGCGAACGCCGGGGAGCTGTTTTTT
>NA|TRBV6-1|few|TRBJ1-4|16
CASSPFRTAGGEKLFF
TGTGCCAGCAGTCCCTTTCGGACGGCGGGGGGTGAAAAACTGTTTTTT
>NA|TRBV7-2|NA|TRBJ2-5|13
CASSSKGQETQYF
TGTGCCAGCAGCTCTAAGGGCCAAGAGACCCAGTACTTC
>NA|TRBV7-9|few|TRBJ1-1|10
CASGEGEAFF
TGTGCCAGCGGGGAGGGTGAAGCTTTCTTT
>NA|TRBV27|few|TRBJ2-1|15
CASSRVSAGVNEQFF
TGTGCCAGCAGTAGGGTTAGCGCCGGGGTTAATGAGCAGTTCTTC
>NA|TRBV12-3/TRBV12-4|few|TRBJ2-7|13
CASSPGNSYEQYF
TGTGCCAGCAGCCCTGGCAACTCCTACGAGCAGTACTTC
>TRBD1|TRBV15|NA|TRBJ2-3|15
CATTPGQGAADTQYF
TGTGCCACCACCCCGGGACAGGGGGCGGCAGATACGCAGTATTTT
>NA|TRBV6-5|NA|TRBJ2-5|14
CASSSPGGQETQYF
TGTGCCAGCAGTTCCCCTGGGGGACAAGAGACCCAGTACTTC
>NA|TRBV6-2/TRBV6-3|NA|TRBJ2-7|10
CASSSKEQYF
TGTGCCAGCAGTTCTAAAGAGCAGTACTTC
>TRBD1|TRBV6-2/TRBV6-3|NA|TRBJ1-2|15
CASRRRTGLGYGYTF
TGTGCCAGCAGGCGTCGGACAGGTTTGGGCTATGGCTACACCTTC
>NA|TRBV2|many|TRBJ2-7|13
CASSPLPGDEQYF
TGTGCCAGCAGTCCACTGCCGGGGGATGAGCAGTACTTC
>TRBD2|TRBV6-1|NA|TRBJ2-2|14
CASSSSGGTGELFF
TGTGCCAGCAGCTCTAGCGGGGGTACCGGGGAGCTGTTTTTT
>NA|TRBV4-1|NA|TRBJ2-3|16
CASSQEGGGATDTQYF
TGCGCCAGCAGCCAAGAAGGGGGGGGGGCCACAGATACGCAGTATTTT
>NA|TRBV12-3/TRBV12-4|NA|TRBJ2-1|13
CASSWGSYNEQFF
TGTGCCAGCAGCTGGGGGTCCTACAATGAGCAGTTCTTC
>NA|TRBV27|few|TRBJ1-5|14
CASSETVSNQPQHF
TGTGCCAGCAGTGAGACAGTTAGCAATCAGCCCCAGCATTTT